One sample yielded the 23 T cell receptor beta chains listed below, sequenced in a study of blood T cell repertoires in COVID-19. Libraries were prepared by immunoSEQ multiplex PCR; TCRdb keeps only in-frame clonotypes and omits some of them. This table has roughly 100,000 clones, roughly 85% appearing once. Sequencing used peripheral blood. The receptors originated from an elderly woman with acute or convalescent COVID-19.

This clone was recorded only once. This rearrangement joins TRBV5-6 to TRBJ2-7; 7 nucleotides agree with TRBD1. The CDR3 extends over 14 amino acids. Germline values: CDR1 SGHDT, CDR2 YYEEEE. V lost 5 bases, J lost 2 bases, and 7 bases stayed unmatched. CDR3 sequence: CASRRQGSPYEQYF. In DNA, the CDR3 is TGTGCCAGCAGGAGACAGGGATCCCCCTACGAGCAGTACTTC.

This clone was picked up one time. The chain has TRBV7-2 and TRBJ2-1; D might be TRBD1 (6 bases). The CDR3 extends over 18 amino acids. The V end was cut by 3 bases, the J end by 2 bases, with 20 bases between. CDR1 is SGHTA and CDR2 is FQGNSA in the germline V gene. The CDR3 nucleotides read TGTGCCAGCAGCTTCCGGGCCGTCCAGGGGTTGACCTACAATGAGCAGTTCTTC. Translating it yields CASSFRAVQGLTYNEQFF.

The CDR3 DNA is TGTGCCACCAGTGACCCGGGACAGGGGCACGAGACCCAGTACTTC. Translating gives CATSDPGQGHETQYF. The chain couples TRBV24-1 to TRBJ2-5; TRBD1 matches 10 bases. Germline V gives CDR1 KGHDR, CDR2 SFDVKD. The CDR3 sequence is 15 residues long. The trim removed 4 bases at V and 5 bases at J, leaving 6 bases unmatched.

This clone was seen more than once but under ten times. The chain recombines TRBV29-1 with TRBJ2-7, with D possibly matching TRBD2 (5 bases). Trimming removed 5 bases from V and 7 bases from J, with 15 bases in between. Germline lookup yields CDR1 SQVTM and CDR2 ANQGSEA. The CDR3 runs 12 residues. CDR3 in amino acids: CSVLPAGEEQYF. The CDR3 region has the DNA TGCAGCGTTCTGCCAGCCGGGGAAGAGCAGTACTTC.

The genes are TRBV6-2 or TRBV6-3 and TRBJ2-1, with TRBD2 matching 10 bases. J was trimmed by 9 bases and V by 5 bases; bases with no gene match: 13. Germline-derived CDR1 and CDR2 are MNHEY and SVGEGT. The CDR3 contains 16 residues. CDR3 protein: CASSPRLAGGPGEQFF. In DNA form, the CDR3 reads TGTGCCAGCAGTCCCCGACTAGCGGGTGGGCCGGGTGAGCAGTTCTTC.

The J gene is TRBJ2-1, the V gene TRBV2, with 7 bases lining up with TRBD1. Germline trimming cut 4 bases from V and 7 bases from J; bases unmatched to any gene: 4. This CDR3 region has 13 residues. The germline gives CDR1 SNHLY, CDR2 FYNNEI. Here the CDR3 DNA reads TGTGCCAGCAGTGCCGACAGGGAAAATGAGCAGTTCTTC. Protein: CASSADRENEQFF.

This clone has just one count. The rearrangement links TRBV6-6 to TRBJ1-2; D perhaps matches TRBD1 (6 bases). CDR3 length equals 13 residues. Trimming took off 6 bases at V and 4 bases at J, with 12 bases between the two ends. The germline CDR1 and CDR2 sequences are MNHNY and SVGAGI (reference sequence). The chain's CDR3 is CASSSTGSYGYTF. In nucleotides, the CDR3 is TGTGCCAGCAGCTCTACAGGGAGCTATGGCTACACCTTC.

This clone was observed a handful of times. The chain is built from TRBV7-2 and TRBJ2-1; D gene ambiguous. Looked up from germline, CDR1 is SGHTA and CDR2 is FQGNSA. Trimming removed 3 bases at V and 7 bases at J, with 13 bases between. The CDR3 loop spans 14 amino acids. The CDR3: CASSFQPGHNEQFF. CDR3 bases: TGTGCCAGCAGCTTCCAGCCGGGTCATAATGAGCAGTTCTTC.

The rearrangement links TRBV4-1 to TRBJ2-3; tentatively, D is TRBD2 (6 bases). The germline gives CDR1 MGHRA, CDR2 YSYEKL. The CDR3 is 15 residues long. V was pared by 0 bases and J by 5 bases, with 12 bases between. This CDR3 is CASSQESQGGDTQYF. The CDR3 bases are TGCGCCAGCAGCCAAGAGAGTCAGGGAGGAGATACGCAGTATTTT.

This chain uses TRBV19 with TRBJ2-3, with no clear D. V was cut by 3 bases and J by 3 bases, with 16 bases left in between. Germline-derived CDR1 and CDR2 are LNHDA and SQIVND (reference sequence). This CDR3 has 16 residues. CDR3 region: CASSIFLLRRTDTQYF. The CDR3 DNA reads TGTGCCAGTAGTATTTTTCTTTTGCGGCGGACAGATACGCAGTATTTT.

J is TRBJ2-7 and V is TRBV6-5; TRBD1 matches 7 bases. The CDR3 totals 11 residues. Germline loops: CDR1 MNHEY, CDR2 SVGAGI. In DNA, the CDR3 is TGTGATGGGACAGTTCCTTACGAGCAGTACTTC. As protein: CDGTVPYEQYF.

The rearrangement uses TRBV10-3 and TRBJ2-2, with 7 bases lining up with TRBD1. The CDR3 spans 14 residues. The trim removed 10 bases at V and 0 bases at J, leaving 5 bases unmatched. CDR1 and CDR2 from the germline V gene are ENHRY and SYGVKD. CDR3 in DNA: TGTGCCAGTACCGGGACAGCGAACACCGGGGAGCTGTTTTTT. Amino acid sequence: CASTGTANTGELFF.

V is TRBV4-3 and J is TRBJ2-3, with 9 bases aligning to TRBD2. Germline-derived CDR1 and CDR2 are LGHNA and YSLEER. The CDR3 has 16 residues. J gave up 5 bases and V 0 bases, and 6 bases lay outside the gene matches. The CDR3 spells CASSQDSGRKVDTQYF. The CDR3 bases are TGCGCCAGCAGCCAAGATAGCGGGAGAAAGGTAGATACGCAGTATTTT.

CDR3 nucleotides: TGTGCCAGCAGTTACGGGGGACAGGGTTCTTCTGAAGCTTTCTTT. Residues: CASSYGGQGSSEAFF. The chain is built from TRBV6-5 and TRBJ1-1; 9 nucleotides line up with TRBD1. This CDR3 contains 15 residues. Looked up from germline, CDR1 is MNHEY and CDR2 is SVGAGI. Losses at the gene ends were 2 bases for V and 6 bases for J; bases not matched to a gene: 7.

This clone occurred a few times. The genes are TRBV7-9 and TRBJ1-4; TRBD1 might be the D (5 bases). This CDR3 comprises 16 residues. In germline, CDR1 is SEHNR, CDR2 FQNEAQ (reference sequence). Trimming removed 2 bases at V and 0 bases at J, with 10 bases between. The CDR3 DNA reads as TGTGCCAGCAGCTTATGGGGGGAGTCAACTAATGAAAAACTGTTTTTT. Its protein product is CASSLWGESTNEKLFF. The full variable domain, completed using reference TRBV7-9 and TRBJ1-4, is DTGVSQNPRHKITKRGQNVTFRCDPISEHNRLYWYRQTLGQGPEFLTYFQNEAQLEKSRLLSDRFSAERPKGSFSTLEIQRTEQGDSAMYLCASSLWGESTNEKLFFGSGTQLSVL.

The chain joins TRBV5-4 to TRBJ2-1; 9 bases match TRBD2. V lost 0 bases to trimming and J lost 8 bases; unmatched junction nucleotides: 3. Germline CDR1 reads SGHNT; CDR2 reads YYREEE (reference sequence). There are 14 residues in the CDR3. As DNA, the CDR3 is TGTGCCAGCAGCTTGGAGGTAGCGGGAGATGAGCAGTTCTTC. Its translation is CASSLEVAGDEQFF.

The rearrangement uses TRBV27 and TRBJ2-2; 10 nucleotides match TRBD2. V dropped 5 bases and J dropped 3; count of bases not matched to a gene: 15. The CDR3 sequence is 19 residues long. From germline, CDR1 is MNHEY and CDR2 SMNVEV (reference sequence). CDR3 nucleotides: TGTGCCAGCAGTCTACGAGGTAGCGGGAGGAGGTTAGACACCGGGGAGCTGTTTTTT. Translation gives CASSLRGSGRRLDTGELFF.

The J gene is TRBJ1-5, the V gene TRBV9; D is unclear. This CDR3 is built from 13 residues. V dropped 4 bases and J dropped 7 bases, with 12 bases sitting between them. Germline-derived CDR1 and CDR2 are SGDLS and YYNGEE. CDR3 residues: CASSPGVEQPQHF. CDR3 in DNA: TGTGCCAGCAGCCCCGGGGTTGAACAGCCCCAGCATTTT.

This chain uses TRBV19 with TRBJ2-1, with TRBD2 matching 12 bases. The length of the CDR3 is 16 residues. CDR1 LNHDA and CDR2 SQIVND come from the germline V gene (reference sequence). V lost 6 bases, J lost 1 base, and 4 bases stayed unmatched. In DNA form, the CDR3 reads TGTGCCAGTAGCCCCGGGACTAGCGGGTCCTACAATGAGCAGTTCTTC. This sequence encodes CASSPGTSGSYNEQFF.

The sample holds one count of this clone. V usage is TRBV19 and J usage is TRBJ1-5, with TRBD1 identical over 10 bases. This CDR3 has 14 residues. With 3 bases clipped from V and 5 bases from J, the junction kept 1 base outside the gene matches. CDR1 is LNHDA, CDR2 SQIVND, per germline (reference sequence). The CDR3 DNA sequence: TGTGCCAGTAGTATGGGACAGGGGCATCAGCCCCAGCATTTT. Its protein is CASSMGQGHQPQHF.

The chain combines TRBV6-2 or TRBV6-3 with TRBJ1-3, with D perhaps matching TRBD1 (5 bases). CDR3 length: 17 residues. Between the trimmed V and J ends, which lost 4 bases and 0 bases, there was a span of 16 bases. Germline V gene sequence: CDR1 MNHEY, CDR2 SVGEGT. As DNA, the CDR3 is TGTGCCAGCAGTTCCCTGATACAGGACCGCTCTGGAAACACCATATATTTT. Translating gives CASSSLIQDRSGNTIYF.

This clone occurred once. This chain links TRBV5-1 with TRBJ2-3, with 10 bases fitting TRBD2. V shed 4 bases, J shed 3 bases, and the junction held 11 bases outside the gene matches. Germline V gene data show CDR1 as SGHRS and CDR2 as YFSETQ. The CDR3 runs 17 residues. The CDR3 DNA sequence: TGCGCCAGCAGCCTGAACCCAGCGGGAGGGACGACAGATACGCAGTATTTT. It codes for CASSLNPAGGTTDTQYF.

This chain joins TRBV6-6 and TRBJ1-1, with 10 bases identical to TRBD1. CDR1 MNHNY and CDR2 SVGAGI come from the germline V gene (reference sequence). The length of the CDR3 is 14 residues. Germline trimming cut 7 bases from V and 5 bases from J; bases unmatched to any gene: 7. This chain's CDR3 is CASTFGTGDTEAFF. DNA for the CDR3: TGTGCCAGCACTTTCGGGACAGGGGATACTGAAGCTTTCTTT.